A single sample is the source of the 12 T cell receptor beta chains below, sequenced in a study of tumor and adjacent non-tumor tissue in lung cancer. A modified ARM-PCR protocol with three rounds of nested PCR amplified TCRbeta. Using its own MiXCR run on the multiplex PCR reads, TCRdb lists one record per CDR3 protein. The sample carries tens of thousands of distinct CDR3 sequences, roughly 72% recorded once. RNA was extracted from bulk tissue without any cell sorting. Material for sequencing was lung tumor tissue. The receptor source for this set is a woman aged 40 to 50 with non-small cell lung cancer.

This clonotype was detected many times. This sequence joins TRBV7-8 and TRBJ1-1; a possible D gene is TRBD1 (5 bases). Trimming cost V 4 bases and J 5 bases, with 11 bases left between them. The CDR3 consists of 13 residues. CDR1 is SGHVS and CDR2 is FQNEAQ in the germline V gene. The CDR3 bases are TGTGCCAGCAGCTATGGACAAGGGACTGAAGCTTTCTTT. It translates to CASSYGQGTEAFF.

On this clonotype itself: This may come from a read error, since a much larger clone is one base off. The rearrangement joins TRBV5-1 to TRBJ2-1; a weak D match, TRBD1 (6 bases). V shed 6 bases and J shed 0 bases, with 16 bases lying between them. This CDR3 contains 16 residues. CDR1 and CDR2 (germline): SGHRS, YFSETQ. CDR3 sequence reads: CASNFLGDTSYNEQFF. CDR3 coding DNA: TGCGCCAGCAACTTTCTCGGGGACACCTCCTACAATGAGCAGTTCTTC. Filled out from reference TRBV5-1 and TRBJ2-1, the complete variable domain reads KAGVTQTPRYLIKTRGQQVTLSCSPISGHRSVSWYQQTPGQGLQFLFEYFSETQRNKGNFPGRFSGRQFSNSRSEMNVSTLELGDSALYLCASNFLGDTSYNEQFFGPGTRLTVL.

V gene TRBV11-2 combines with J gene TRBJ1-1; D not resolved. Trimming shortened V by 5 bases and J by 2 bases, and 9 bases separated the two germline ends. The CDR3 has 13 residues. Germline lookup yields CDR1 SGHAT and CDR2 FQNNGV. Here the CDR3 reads CASSRLSNTEAFF. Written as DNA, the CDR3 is TGTGCCAGCAGCCGACTTTCCAACACTGAAGCTTTCTTT.

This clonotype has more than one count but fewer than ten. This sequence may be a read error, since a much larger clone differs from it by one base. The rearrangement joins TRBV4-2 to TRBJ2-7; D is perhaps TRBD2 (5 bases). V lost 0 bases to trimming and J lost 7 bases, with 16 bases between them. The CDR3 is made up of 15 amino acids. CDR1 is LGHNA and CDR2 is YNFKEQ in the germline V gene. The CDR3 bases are TGTGCCAGCAGCCAAGAACCGAGGGCTCTTGGGGAGCAGTACTTC. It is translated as CASSQEPRALGEQYF.

The CDR3 region has the DNA TGTGCCAGCAGCGCAGGGGGCATCAGAAACACTGAAGCTTTCTTT. Residues: CASSAGGIRNTEAFF. This rearrangement joins TRBV11-3 to TRBJ1-1, with 8 bases fitting TRBD1. Germline V gene sequence: CDR1 SGHNT, CDR2 YENEEA. Unmatched junction bases numbered 7, after V lost 5 bases and J lost 2 bases. The length of the CDR3 is 15 residues.

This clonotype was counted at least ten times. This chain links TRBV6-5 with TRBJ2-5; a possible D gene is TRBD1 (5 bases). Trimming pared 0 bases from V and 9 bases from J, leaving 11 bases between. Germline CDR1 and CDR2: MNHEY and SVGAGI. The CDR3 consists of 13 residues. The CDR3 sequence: CASSYSFTGSQYF. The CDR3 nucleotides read TGTGCCAGCAGTTACTCTTTCACAGGTTCCCAGTACTTC.

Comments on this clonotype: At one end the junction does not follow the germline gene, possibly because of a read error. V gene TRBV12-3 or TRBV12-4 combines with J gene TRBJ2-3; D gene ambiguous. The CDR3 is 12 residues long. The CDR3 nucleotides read TGTGCAAGCAGTTTTAACCGAGATACGCACTATTTT. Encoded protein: CASSFNRDTHYF.

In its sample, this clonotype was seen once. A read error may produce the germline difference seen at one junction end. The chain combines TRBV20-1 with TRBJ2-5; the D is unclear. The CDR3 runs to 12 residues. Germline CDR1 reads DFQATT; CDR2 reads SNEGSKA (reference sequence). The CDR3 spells CSARPVGETQNF. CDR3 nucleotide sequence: TGCAGCGCTAGACCTGTCGGAGAGACCCAGAACTTC.

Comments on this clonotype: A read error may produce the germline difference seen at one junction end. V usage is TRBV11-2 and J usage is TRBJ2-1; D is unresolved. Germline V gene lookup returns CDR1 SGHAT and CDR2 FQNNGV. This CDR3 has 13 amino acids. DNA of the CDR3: TGTGCCAGCACCTTATCCGGTCTTAAGCTAGAGTTCTTC. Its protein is CASTLSGLKLEFF.

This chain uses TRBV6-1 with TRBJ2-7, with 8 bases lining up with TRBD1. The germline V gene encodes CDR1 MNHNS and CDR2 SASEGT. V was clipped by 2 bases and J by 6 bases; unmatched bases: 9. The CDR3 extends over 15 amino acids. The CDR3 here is CASSESRDRWSEQYF. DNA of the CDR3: TGTGCCAGCAGTGAATCCAGGGACAGGTGGTCCGAGCAGTACTTC.

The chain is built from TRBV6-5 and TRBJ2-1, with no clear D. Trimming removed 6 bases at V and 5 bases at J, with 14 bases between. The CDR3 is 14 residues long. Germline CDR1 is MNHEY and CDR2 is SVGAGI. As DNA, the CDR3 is TGTGCCAGCAGACCCTCGGCCAGCCACAATGAGCAGTTCTTC. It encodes CASRPSASHNEQFF.

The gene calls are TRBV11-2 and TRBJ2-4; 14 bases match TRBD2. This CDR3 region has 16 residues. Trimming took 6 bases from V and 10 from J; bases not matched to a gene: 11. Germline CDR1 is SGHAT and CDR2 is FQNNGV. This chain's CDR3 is CASSPLTSGRGNIQYF. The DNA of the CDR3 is TGTGCCAGCAGTCCTCTGACTAGCGGGAGGGGCAATATTCAGTACTTC.